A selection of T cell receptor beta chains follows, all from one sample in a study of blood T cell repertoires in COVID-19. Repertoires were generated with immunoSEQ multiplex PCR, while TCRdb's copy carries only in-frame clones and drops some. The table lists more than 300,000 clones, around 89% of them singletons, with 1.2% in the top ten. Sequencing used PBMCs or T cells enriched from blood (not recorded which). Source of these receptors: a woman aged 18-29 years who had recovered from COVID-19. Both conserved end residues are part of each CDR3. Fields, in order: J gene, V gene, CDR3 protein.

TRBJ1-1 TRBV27 CASSLWGDTEAFF
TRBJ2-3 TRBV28 CASSLMRTSGYMADTQYF
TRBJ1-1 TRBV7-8 CASSPDPAGAFF
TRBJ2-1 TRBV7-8 CASSQEPGLDSLRYEQFF
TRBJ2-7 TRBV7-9 CASSLVQGHKYEQYF
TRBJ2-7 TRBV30 CAWRRDRGPYEQYF
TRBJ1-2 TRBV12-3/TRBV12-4 CASSTGFNYGYTF
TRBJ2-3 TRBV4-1 CASSQGLAGTDTQYF
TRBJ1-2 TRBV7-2 CASSLEVGQGAHGYTF
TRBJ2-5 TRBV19 CATSGWAQETQYF
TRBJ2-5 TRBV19 CASSMAAGAPAAQYF
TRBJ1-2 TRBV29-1 CSVVGRGQNYGYTF
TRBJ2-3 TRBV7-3 CASSLIAGDTDTQYF
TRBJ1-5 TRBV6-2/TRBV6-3 CASSYSGQPQHF
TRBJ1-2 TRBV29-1 CSVDPQAMGYTF
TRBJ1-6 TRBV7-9 CASSLAGLGDDSPLHF
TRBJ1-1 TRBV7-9 CASSPHPDTEAFF
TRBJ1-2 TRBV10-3 CAIGGLGTMGGYTF
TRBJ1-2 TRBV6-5 CASEQDRGIYGYTF
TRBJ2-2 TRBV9 CASSVMNTGELFF
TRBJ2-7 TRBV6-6 CASSAGGSYEQYF
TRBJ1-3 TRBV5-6 CASSLEGGGNTIYF
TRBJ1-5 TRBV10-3 CAISGRTGGIGRNQPQHF
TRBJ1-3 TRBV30 CAWRRPGTGVGNTIYF
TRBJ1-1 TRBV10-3 CAISAPDTEAFF
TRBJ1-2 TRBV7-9 CASSPNRQGSLGVYGYTF
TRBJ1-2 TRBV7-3 CASSLGGLAGGYGYTF
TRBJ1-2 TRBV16 CASSHLGQGNYGYTF
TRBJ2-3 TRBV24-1 CATSETGGERTDTQYF
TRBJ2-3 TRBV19 CASSMARSTDTQYF
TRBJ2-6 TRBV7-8 CASSRGPQEDPGANVLTF
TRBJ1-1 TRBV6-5 CASSYSMDRGLEAFF
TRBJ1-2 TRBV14 CASSQAQESYGYTF
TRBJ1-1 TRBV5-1 CASRGGVNTEAFF
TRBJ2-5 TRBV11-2 CASSLVGGTQETQYF
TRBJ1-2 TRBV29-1 CSVELAQGNYGYTF
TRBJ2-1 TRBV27 CASSSQSGTSGGTYNEQFF
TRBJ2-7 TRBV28 CASSLGLGTGGGEQYF
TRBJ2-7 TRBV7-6 CASRPGGGAHEQYF
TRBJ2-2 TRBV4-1 CASSQDRGGGAGELFF
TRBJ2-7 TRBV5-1 CASSLPGQGFLAEQYF
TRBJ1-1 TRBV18 CASSSTGPTEAFF
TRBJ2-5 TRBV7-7 CASSLAFGQGGETQYF
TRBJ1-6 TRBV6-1 CASSERSENSPLHF
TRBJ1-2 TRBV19 CASTFYQGQGLTF
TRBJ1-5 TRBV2 CARDSKYQPQHF
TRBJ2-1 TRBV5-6 CASRPSGDKYNEQFF
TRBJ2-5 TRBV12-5 CASVRTGWARETQYF
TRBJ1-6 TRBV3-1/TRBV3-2 CASSQDDTGGRSPLHF
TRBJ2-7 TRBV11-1 CASSFITGSSYEQYF
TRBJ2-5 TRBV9 CASSVGGSRETQYF
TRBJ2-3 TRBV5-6 CASSLVSGLATDTQYF
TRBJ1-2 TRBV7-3 CASSSGQNYGYTF
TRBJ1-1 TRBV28 CASSSRQWVSFF
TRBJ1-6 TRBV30 CAWSGGSSPLHF
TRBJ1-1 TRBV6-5 CASSRAGENTEAFF
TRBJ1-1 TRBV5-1 CASSSTGLTEAFF
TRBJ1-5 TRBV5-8 CASHKPLEGSNQPQHF
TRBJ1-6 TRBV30 CAWTGTGAENSPLHF
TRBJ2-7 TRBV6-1 CASSEMTEIRRF